The 13 T cell receptor beta chains below were found in one sample sequenced in a study of blood T cells in healthy people across ages. A sample-barcoded 5' primer and a J-beta primer mix were used in a second PCR of about 6 to 12 cycles. From the 5' RACE reads, TCRdb called clonotypes with MiXCR, one entry per CDR3 protein. The sample shows hundreds of thousands of distinct CDR3 sequences, under 30% of them seen only once. The sample also formed part of further work on T cells of mothers and their children.

Sequenced: blood. Receptor source: a boy between 10 and 17 years old in good health.

This clonotype was picked up a small number of times. The rearrangement uses TRBV5-1 and TRBJ1-2; 7 nucleotides line up with TRBD1. Germline values: CDR1 SGHRS, CDR2 YFSETQ. This CDR3 spans 14 amino acids. The junction had 7 bases not matched to a gene; V was cut back by 6 bases and J by 2 bases. CDR3 DNA sequence: TGCGCCAGCACTATGGGACAGACCAACTATGGCTACACCTTC. This sequence encodes CASTMGQTNYGYTF.

This rearrangement joins TRBV20-1 to TRBJ2-3; D is possibly TRBD2 (7 bases). V lost 5 bases to trimming and J lost 5 bases, with 17 bases between them. This CDR3 region has 14 residues. Germline CDR1 reads DFQATT; CDR2 reads SNEGSKA (reference sequence). CDR3 DNA sequence: TGCAGTGCTCCGGGGACGGGGGGCGGAGATACGCAGTATTTT. Its translation: CSAPGTGGGDTQYF.

The genes are TRBV6-6 and TRBJ2-2, with D perhaps being TRBD1 or TRBD2 (5 bases each). This CDR3 has 15 residues. V was shortened by 5 bases and J by 6 bases, with 16 bases between the two germline ends. Germline V gives CDR1 MNHNY, CDR2 SVGAGI (reference sequence). The CDR3 sequence is CASSTGTEVAGELFF. The CDR3 nucleotides are TGTGCCAGCAGTACCGGGACCGAGGTAGCCGGGGAGCTGTTTTTT.

This chain joins TRBV5-1 and TRBJ2-3, with D tentatively TRBD1 (6 bases). This CDR3 has 15 residues. V was pared by 9 bases and J by 1 base, with 18 bases between. Germline V gene lookup returns CDR1 SGHRS and CDR2 YFSETQ. CDR3 in DNA: TGCGCCACCACAGAGTCAGGGGCCGGCACAGATACGCAGTATTTT. Residues: CATTESGAGTDTQYF.

Regarding this clonotype: The conserved phenylalanine or tryptophan is not found at the CDR3 terminus, so this likely reflects a read error. V gene TRBV11-2 combines with J gene TRBJ2-5; D possibly uses TRBD1 or TRBD2 (5 bases each). Trimming took off 5 bases at V and 2 bases at J, with 12 bases between the two ends. The CDR3 contains 14 residues. Germline-derived CDR1 and CDR2 are SGHAT and FQNNGV. The CDR3 region has the DNA TGTGCCAGCAGCAAGTCGGGACCTCAAGAGACCCAGTACTCC. This translates into CASSKSGPQETQYS.

The sample holds a few counts of this clonotype. A junction end diverges from the germline sequence, so it may reflect a read error. This chain joins TRBV10-3 and TRBJ2-7; D is unclear. Germline-derived CDR1 and CDR2 are ENHRY and SYGVKD. The CDR3 covers 12 residues. The CDR3 reads CAISDGYYEQCF. The CDR3 DNA is TGTGCCATCAGTGACGGGTACTACGAGCAGTGCTTC.

The V gene is TRBV4-1, the J gene TRBJ2-7; 13 nucleotides align to TRBD2. V lost 4 bases to trimming and J lost 0 bases; unmatched junction nucleotides: 3. The CDR3 has 16 amino acids. Germline CDR1 reads MGHRA; CDR2 reads YSYEKL. The CDR3 spells CASSLGLAGFSYEQYF. CDR3 coding DNA: TGCGCCAGCAGCCTGGGACTAGCGGGGTTCTCCTACGAGCAGTACTTC.

This chain uses TRBV9 with TRBJ1-1; weak D call: TRBD1 (6 bases). Germline CDR1 reads SGDLS; CDR2 reads YYNGEE. V lost 0 bases and J 7 bases, leaving 16 bases between the germline ends. The CDR3 runs to 15 residues. CDR3 sequence reads: CASSVVPGEGDEAFF. The CDR3, as DNA: TGTGCCAGCAGCGTAGTCCCGGGGGAGGGGGATGAAGCTTTCTTT.

Only a few counts were recorded for this clonotype. The V and J genes are TRBV5-5 and TRBJ2-1, with 9 bases identical to TRBD1. The DNA matches TRBJ2-7 better at its end, which makes the J call doubtful. The CDR3 extends over 15 amino acids. Germline V gene lookup returns CDR1 SGHKS and CDR2 YYEKEE (reference sequence). As DNA, the CDR3 is TGTGCCAGCAGCTTTTTACCCGGGACAGGGTACGAGCAGTACTTC. This codes for CASSFLPGTGYEQYF.

In its sample, this clonotype was seen many times. V is TRBV7-2 and J is TRBJ2-5, with TRBD2 matching 12 bases. The end of the DNA fits TRBJ2-1 better, so the J call may be wrong. The CDR3 is 17 residues long. Germline-derived CDR1 and CDR2 are SGHTA and FQGNSA. CDR3 DNA: TGTGCCAGCAGCTTAGTCGCGACTAGCGGGGGTGGCTCTGAGCAGTTCTTC. It yields the protein CASSLVATSGGGSEQFF.

This sequence joins TRBV29-1 and TRBJ1-2; possibly TRBD1 for D (5 bases). The germline gives CDR1 SQVTM, CDR2 ANQGSEA. This CDR3 spans 14 amino acids. The V end lost 1 base, the J end lost 2 bases, and 11 bases lay between the germline ends. The CDR3 region has the DNA TGCAGCGTTGAAGTAGGGGTCCAGAACTATGGCTACACCTTC. This codes for CSVEVGVQNYGYTF.

This clonotype has just a few counts. J is TRBJ1-4 and V is TRBV3-1; D is uncertain. Germline values: CDR1 LGHDT, CDR2 YNNKEL (reference sequence). CDR3 length: 18 residues. Trimming removed 0 bases from V and 4 bases from J, with 18 bases in between. The CDR3 DNA reads TGTGCCAGCAGCCAAGAACCATTAGGCAGTCTGTTTAATGAAAAACTGTTTTTT. Translating gives CASSQEPLGSLFNEKLFF.

This chain links TRBV9 with TRBJ2-2, with 9 bases fitting TRBD2. The CDR3 has 18 residues. Per germline, CDR1 SGDLS and CDR2 YYNGEE. V shed 0 bases, J shed 2 bases, and the junction held 8 bases outside the gene matches. In nucleotides, the CDR3 is TGTGCCAGCAGCGTAGTTGTAGCGGGGGCCATTAACACCGGGGAGCTGTTTTTT. Its translation is CASSVVVAGAINTGELFF.